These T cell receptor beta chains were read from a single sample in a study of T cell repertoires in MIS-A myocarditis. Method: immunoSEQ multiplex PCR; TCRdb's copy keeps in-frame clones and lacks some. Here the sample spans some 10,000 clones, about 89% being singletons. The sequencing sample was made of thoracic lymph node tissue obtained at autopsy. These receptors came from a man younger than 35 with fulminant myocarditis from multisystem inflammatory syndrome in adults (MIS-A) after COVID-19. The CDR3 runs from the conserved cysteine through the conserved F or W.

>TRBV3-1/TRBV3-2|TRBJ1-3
CASSQDPGTAPGNTIYF
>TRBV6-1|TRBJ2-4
CASSETNGAYF
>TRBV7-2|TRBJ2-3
CASSLSTSGYTLTDTQYF
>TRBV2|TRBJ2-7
CASSFRDSSYEQYF
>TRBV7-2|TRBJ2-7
CASSPWGDRGAYEQYF
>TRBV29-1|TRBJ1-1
CSVSWDISAEAFF
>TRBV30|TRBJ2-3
CAWIRASGTRDTQYF
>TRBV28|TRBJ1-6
CASSSGGIYNSPLHF
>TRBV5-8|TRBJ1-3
CASSSGLTVSAGNTIYF
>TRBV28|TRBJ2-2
CASSLSNTGELFF
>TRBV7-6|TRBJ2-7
CASSLAVEGFYEQYF
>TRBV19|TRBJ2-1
CASSSGQGRDNEQFF
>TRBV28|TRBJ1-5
CASSLFPPPAF
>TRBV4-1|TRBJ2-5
CASSQLTSGGETQYF
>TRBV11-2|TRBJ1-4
CASTKDRGTQKLFF
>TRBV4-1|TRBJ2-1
CASSQSGTTYNEQFF